In this sample, the clone carrying this T cell receptor (beta chain) turned up a few times. These data come from a study of cytomegalovirus exposure and HLA in healthy donors. The CDR3 runs 15 residues. Between the trimmed V and J ends, which lost 5 bases and 4 bases, there was a span of 15 bases. In germline, CDR1 is MNHEY, CDR2 SVGAGI. Repertoires were generated with immunoSEQ multiplex PCR, while TCRdb's copy carries only in-frame clones and drops some. This sample carries 150,000 to 200,000 clones, 85% of them seen once, and the ten largest clones take approximately 15%. The specimen was PBMCs. This TCR derives from a man between 18 and 29 years old in good health and CMV-seropositive. V usage is TRBV6-5 and J usage is TRBJ1-5; D call uncertain. CDR3: CASSPKSGRNQPQHF. CDR3 bases: TGTGCCAGCAGTCCCAAAAGCGGCCGGAATCAGCCCCAGCATTTT.